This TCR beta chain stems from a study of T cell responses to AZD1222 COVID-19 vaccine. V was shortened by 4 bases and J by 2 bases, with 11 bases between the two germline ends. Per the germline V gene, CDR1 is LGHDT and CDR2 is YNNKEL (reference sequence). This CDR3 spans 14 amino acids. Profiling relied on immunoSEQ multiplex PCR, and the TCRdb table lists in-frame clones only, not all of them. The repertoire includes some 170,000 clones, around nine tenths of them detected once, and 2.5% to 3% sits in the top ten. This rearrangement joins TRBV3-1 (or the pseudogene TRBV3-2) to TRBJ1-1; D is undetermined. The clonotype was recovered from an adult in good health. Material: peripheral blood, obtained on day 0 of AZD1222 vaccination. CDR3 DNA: TGTGCCAGCAGCCCCCCCGGGGTAAACACTGAAGCTTTCTTT. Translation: CASSPPGVNTEAFF.